This T cell receptor beta chain was sequenced in a study of cytomegalovirus exposure and HLA in healthy donors. PCR employed 60 Vbeta and 13 Jbeta primers. Sequenced by immunoSEQ multiplex PCR; TCRdb stores in-frame clones only, minus some. In the table there are roughly 180,000 clones, 70% to 80% of which are singletons. In this sample, this clone turned up a few times. V dropped 3 bases and J dropped 3 bases, with 14 bases sitting between them. CDR1 ENHRY and CDR2 SYGVKD come from the germline V gene. This CDR3 is 15 amino acids long. Material for sequencing was PBMCs. The TCR comes from a man in his thirties or forties in good health and CMV-seronegative. This sequence joins TRBV10-3 and TRBJ1-1, with a possible D match to TRBD1 (5 bases). The CDR3: CAISDLREVDTEAFF. The CDR3 nucleotides are TGTGCCATCAGTGATCTCAGGGAGGTGGACACTGAAGCTTTCTTT.